This T cell receptor beta chain was identified in a study of blood T cell repertoires in COVID-19. Whole-study context: T cells, B-cell-depleted T cells, or PBMCs provided the cDNA or gDNA that served as material.

Germline CDR1 reads SGDLS; CDR2 reads YYNGEE. The CDR3 spans 13 residues. The J segment lost 5 bases and the V segment lost 3 bases, leaving 3 bases of the junction unmatched. Per the authors' pipeline: Amplification with reference gene primers provided the estimates of nucleated cell counts. The data were produced by immunoSEQ multiplex PCR, yet TCRdb's version contains in-frame clones alone and is incomplete. Clone size and the V and J calls come from that table; the DNA yielded D and trimming. In the table there are 200,000 to 250,000 clones, 80% to 90% of which are singletons. Enrollees, about 18 to 100 years old, lived in 24 US areas. Individuals in the exposed group had encountered a COVID-19 case within 2 weeks preceding study entry.

The receptor was isolated from a woman in her 50s who had been exposed to COVID-19. Sequences were obtained from PBMCs or T cells enriched from blood (not recorded which). The chain has TRBV9 and TRBJ2-3, with 7 nucleotides matching TRBD1. CDR3 coding DNA: TGTGCCAGCAGCGCGACAGGGTTAGATACGCAGTATTTT. Encoded protein: CASSATGLDTQYF. Using reference TRBV9 and TRBJ2-3 for the parts outside the CDR3, the full variable domain is DSGVTQTPKHLITATGQRVTLRCSPRSGDLSVYWYQQSLDQGLQFLIQYYNGEERAKGNILERFSAQQFPDLHSELNLSSLELGDSALYFCASSATGLDTQYFGPGTRLTVL.